Below, one T cell receptor (beta chain) is given with its context. Trimming stripped 3 bases from V and 5 bases from J, with 14 bases between. Germline CDR1 and CDR2: GTSNPN and SVGIG (reference sequence). This CDR3 region has 13 residues. The sample originates from a study of cytomegalovirus exposure and HLA in healthy donors. Use of 60 Vbeta and 13 Jbeta primers characterized the PCR. Clones were read by immunoSEQ multiplex PCR, and TCRdb kept only the in-frame ones, dropping some. The sample has around 130,000 clones, roughly 80% seen once. The sample taken for sequencing was PBMCs. The clonotype was recovered from a woman in her sixties or seventies in good health and CMV-seronegative. V gene TRBV30 combines with J gene TRBJ2-7; a weak D match, TRBD1 (5 bases). CDR3 DNA: TGTGCCTGGAGCGCAGGGAATTTCAACGAGCAGTACTTC. Translating it yields CAWSAGNFNEQYF.